What follows are 20 T cell receptor beta chains derived from one specimen sequenced in a study of spatial heterogeneity in lung cancer. The time point: sample taken at primary tumor resection. MiXCR, applied by TCRdb to the 5' RACE reads, yields one record per CDR3 protein. The sample yields roughly 630 distinct CDR3 sequences, roughly 31% seen once. The material sequenced was normal lung tissue next to the tumor, taken at surgery. Receptors were obtained from a male donor with early-stage non-small cell lung cancer.

This clonotype showed up just a few times. The library was built for alpha chains, so this beta chain is an off-target read and its size means little. J is TRBJ2-7 and V is TRBV28; 10 bases match TRBD1. The length of the CDR3 is 16 residues. Germline trimming cut 6 bases from V and 3 bases from J; bases unmatched to any gene: 11. From germline, CDR1 is MDHEN and CDR2 SYDVKM. The CDR3 protein is CASREKTGTGDYEQYF. In DNA, the CDR3 is TGTGCCAGCAGAGAGAAGACCGGGACAGGGGACTACGAGCAGTACTTC.

This clonotype rates as large. This beta chain came through as a stray read in a library set up for alpha chains, and its size says little. This chain joins TRBV11-2 and TRBJ2-7, with TRBD1 matching over 7 bases. Germline-derived CDR1 and CDR2 are SGHAT and FQNNGV. CDR3 length equals 14 residues. The V gene end was trimmed by 2 bases and the J gene end by 2 bases; junction bases not matched to a gene: 3. The CDR3 sequence is CASSLLTGAYEQYF. The CDR3 DNA is TGTGCCAGCAGCTTACTTACAGGGGCCTACGAGCAGTACTTC.

This clonotype ranks as large. This beta chain was picked up by a library intended for alpha chains and is off target, so its count carries little meaning. The V call is TRBV7-2, the J call TRBJ2-7; 14 positions match TRBD2. V was clipped by 5 bases and J by 6 bases; unmatched bases: 9. Germline V CDR1 and CDR2: SGHTA, FQGNSA. CDR3 length: 16 amino acids. The CDR3 protein is CASSPRLAGGPVEQYF. In nucleotides, the CDR3 is TGTGCCAGCAGCCCGAGACTAGCGGGAGGGCCTGTCGAGCAGTACTTC.

About this clonotype itself: The size of this beta chain means little, since it is a stray read in a library made for alpha chains. The genes are TRBV29-1 and TRBJ2-7; D may be TRBD2 (6 bases). There are 13 residues in the CDR3. V gave up 7 bases and J gave up 1 base, with 14 bases separating them. The germline V gene has CDR1 SQVTM and CDR2 ANQGSEA. Here the CDR3 reads CSARRAGSYEQYF. CDR3 nucleotide sequence: TGCAGCGCCCGGAGGGCCGGATCCTACGAGCAGTACTTC.

Remarks on this clonotype: The size of this beta chain means little, since it is a stray read in a library made for alpha chains. The chain joins TRBV4-3 to TRBJ2-7, with D perhaps matching TRBD1 or TRBD2 (5 bases each). Germline lookup yields CDR1 LGHNA and CDR2 YSLEER. The CDR3 is 15 residues long. V dropped 0 bases and J dropped 3 bases, with 12 bases sitting between them. The CDR3 nucleotides read TGCGCCAGCAGCCAAGATCGGGGCCCTCACTACGAGCAGTACTTC. This encodes CASSQDRGPHYEQYF.

Remarks on this clonotype: This beta chain is an unintended read in a library built for alpha chains; its size means little. The rearrangement uses TRBV7-3 and TRBJ2-6, with a weak D call TRBD2 (6 bases). V lost 3 bases to trimming and J lost 2 bases, with 8 bases between them. Germline V gene data show CDR1 as SGHTA and CDR2 as FQGTGA. The CDR3 is made up of 15 amino acids. The CDR3 DNA reads TGTGCCAGCAGCTTGGGGGGAGCTGGGGCCAACGTCCTGACTTTC. This gives the protein CASSLGGAGANVLTF. Full variable domain (remainder filled in from reference TRBV7-3 and TRBJ2-6): GAGVSQTPSNKVTEKGKYVELRCDPISGHTALYWYRQSLGQGPEFLIYFQGTGAADDSGLPNDRFFAVRPEGSVSTLKIQRTERGDSAVYLCASSLGGAGANVLTFGAGSRLTVL.

Notes on this clonotype: Within a library made for alpha chains, this beta chain is off target, and its count is uninformative. The V and J genes are TRBV6-2 or TRBV6-3 and TRBJ2-3, with unresolved D. The V end lost 8 bases, the J end lost 0 bases, and 12 bases lay between the germline ends. The CDR3 is made up of 14 amino acids. From germline, CDR1 is MNHEY and CDR2 SVGEGT. This CDR3 is CASLPGHSTDTQYF. CDR3 sequence (DNA): TGTGCCAGCCTCCCGGGCCATAGCACAGATACGCAGTATTTT.

A few counts support this clonotype. This beta chain is a stray read from a library made for alpha chains; its abundance is not meaningful. J is TRBJ2-7 and V is TRBV5-4; 9 bases align to TRBD2. The V and J ends lost 4 bases and 5 bases, in that order; junction bases with no gene match: 19. The V gene's germline CDR1 is SGHNT and CDR2 YYREEE (reference sequence). The CDR3 sequence is 18 residues long. DNA for the CDR3: TGTGCCAGCAGCCCCGGTAGGGGACTAGCCTTTCCCTTGGACGAGCAGTACTTC. This encodes CASSPGRGLAFPLDEQYF.

There are a few counts of this clonotype. This beta chain was picked up by a library intended for alpha chains and is off target, so its count carries little meaning. The J gene is TRBJ2-1, the V gene TRBV20-1; D uncertain. The V gene's germline CDR1 is DFQATT and CDR2 SNEGSKA (reference sequence). V was pared by 5 bases and J by 9 bases, with 17 bases between. The CDR3 consists of 13 residues. In DNA, the CDR3 is TGCAGTGCTCAATCCCCTACTTCGAGTGAGCAGTTCTTC. Translating gives CSAQSPTSSEQFF.

Points on this clonotype: The size of this beta chain means little, since it is a stray read in a library made for alpha chains. The chain links TRBV7-2 to TRBJ1-2, with 10 bases aligning to TRBD1. The CDR3 is made up of 15 amino acids. After removal of 2 bases from V and 4 bases from J, the junction contained 4 bases not matched to a gene. CDR1 and CDR2 from the germline V gene are SGHTA and FQGNSA. CDR3 loop: CASSLSGTGVYGYTF. DNA for the CDR3: TGTGCCAGCAGCTTAAGTGGGACAGGGGTCTATGGCTACACCTTC.

In regard to this clonotype: This beta chain slipped into a library made for alpha chains as a stray read, so its size is not meaningful. The gene calls are TRBV28 and TRBJ2-2; maybe TRBD1 (5 bases). CDR1 and CDR2 from the germline V gene are MDHEN and SYDVKM. The CDR3 runs 15 residues. The germline V and J ends were trimmed by 6 bases and 1 base, with 12 bases remaining between them. DNA for the CDR3: TGTGCCAGCAGGCCAACTCAGGGGAACACCGGGGAGCTGTTTTTT. Encoded protein: CASRPTQGNTGELFF.

Concerning this clonotype: This beta chain was picked up by a library intended for alpha chains and is off target, so its count carries little meaning. The chain joins TRBV7-2 to TRBJ1-6; unclear D gene. Germline values: CDR1 SGHTA, CDR2 FQGNSA. V dropped 6 bases and J dropped 10 bases, with 10 bases sitting between them. The CDR3 extends over 12 amino acids. This CDR3 is CASRETFSPLHF. In nucleotides, the CDR3 is TGTGCCAGCAGAGAGACGTTCTCACCCCTCCACTTT.

By sample fraction, this clonotype is large (0.1 to 1%). The library was prepared for alpha chains; this beta chain is a stray read, so its frequency means little. The chain links TRBV7-2 to TRBJ2-5; D remains unclear. The CDR3 covers 12 residues. The V end was cut by 6 bases, the J end by 5 bases, with 10 bases between. Looked up from germline, CDR1 is SGHTA and CDR2 is FQGNSA. Here the CDR3 reads CASSVLSETQYF. CDR3 coding DNA: TGTGCCAGCAGTGTCTTATCGGAGACCCAGTACTTC.

A word on this clonotype: Since it is a stray read in a library aimed at alpha chains, this beta chain has a size that is not meaningful. This sequence joins TRBV5-1 and TRBJ2-1; 8 bases are shared with TRBD1. The germline gives CDR1 SGHRS, CDR2 YFSETQ. V lost 4 bases, J lost 8 bases, and 5 bases stayed unmatched. The length of the CDR3 is 13 residues. The CDR3 loop is CASSGQGLDEQFF. The CDR3 DNA is TGCGCCAGCAGCGGACAGGGACTCGATGAGCAGTTCTTC. The full variable domain, rest sourced from reference TRBV5-1 and TRBJ2-1, is KAGVTQTPRYLIKTRGQQVTLSCSPISGHRSVSWYQQTPGQGLQFLFEYFSETQRNKGNFPGRFSGRQFSNSRSEMNVSTLELGDSALYLCASSGQGLDEQFFGPGTRLTVL.

This clonotype was counted only a few times. This beta chain appears as a stray read in a library generated for alpha chains; its size is not informative. This rearrangement joins TRBV29-1 to TRBJ2-1, with D maybe TRBD1 (5 bases). V was cut by 5 bases and J by 8 bases, with 16 bases left in between. Per germline, CDR1 SQVTM and CDR2 ANQGSEA. This CDR3 spans 13 amino acids. Here the CDR3 DNA reads TGCAGCGTTACCGTAAGGGGCCCCGATGAGCAGTTCTTC. Protein sequence: CSVTVRGPDEQFF.

The sample holds a few counts of this clonotype. This beta chain represents an off-target read in a library built for alpha chains; its size is of limited meaning. The rearrangement uses TRBV7-2 and TRBJ2-5, with a tentative D call TRBD1 (5 bases). Trimming shortened V by 2 bases and J by 1 base, and 11 bases separated the two germline ends. Germline V gene sequence: CDR1 SGHTA, CDR2 FQGNSA. The CDR3 runs 15 residues. Here the CDR3 reads CASSLWAGPQETQYF. The CDR3 DNA reads TGTGCCAGCAGCTTATGGGCAGGGCCCCAAGAGACCCAGTACTTC. Complete variable domain (other parts from reference TRBV7-2 and TRBJ2-5): GAGVSQSPSNKVTEKGKDVELRCDPISGHTALYWYRQSLGQGLEFLIYFQGNSAPDKSGLPSDRFSAERTGGSVSTLTIQRTQQEDSAVYLCASSLWAGPQETQYFGPGTRLLVL.

This clonotype has only a few counts. A library prepared for alpha chains yielded this beta chain as an off-target read; its size is of little meaning. The chain couples TRBV7-9 to TRBJ2-1, with D possibly being TRBD1 (6 bases). CDR3 length: 17 residues. V dropped 2 bases and J dropped 4 bases, with 18 bases sitting between them. Germline V gene sequence: CDR1 SEHNR, CDR2 FQNEAQ (reference sequence). CDR3 sequence reads: CASSLPGEKGEYNEQFF. CDR3 DNA: TGTGCCAGCAGCTTACCAGGGGAGAAAGGCGAGTACAATGAGCAGTTCTTC.

With respect to this clonotype: This beta chain is a stray sequence in a library constructed for alpha chains; its clone size is not meaningful. V usage is TRBV7-9 and J usage is TRBJ2-7; 8 bases map to TRBD2. The CDR3 is made up of 16 amino acids. J gave up 2 bases and V 5 bases, and 11 bases lay outside the gene matches. From germline, CDR1 is SEHNR and CDR2 FQNEAQ (reference sequence). As DNA, the CDR3 is TGTGCCAGCAGCCCTGAGACTAGCGCCTTTCCCTACGAGCAGTACTTC. This sequence encodes CASSPETSAFPYEQYF.

For this clonotype: Being off target in a library aimed at alpha chains, this beta chain has a size of little meaning. V usage is TRBV9 and J usage is TRBJ2-7, with D possibly being TRBD1 (6 bases). The CDR3 has 14 residues. V lost 4 bases and J lost 0, with 11 bases in between. CDR1 SGDLS and CDR2 YYNGEE come from the germline V gene. CDR3 amino acids: CASSPDRPSYEQYF. CDR3 DNA: TGTGCCAGCAGCCCAGACAGGCCCTCCTACGAGCAGTACTTC.

This clonotype has only a few counts. A library made for alpha chains picked up this beta chain off target, so its size means little. The rearrangement links TRBV5-4 to TRBJ2-4, with D unclear. V lost 3 bases and J 3 bases, leaving 13 bases between the germline ends. The CDR3 runs 15 residues. Germline CDR1 and CDR2: SGHNT and YYREEE (reference sequence). The CDR3 protein is CASSSFDEDKNIQYF. DNA for the CDR3: TGTGCCAGCAGCTCCTTCGATGAGGACAAAAACATTCAGTACTTC.